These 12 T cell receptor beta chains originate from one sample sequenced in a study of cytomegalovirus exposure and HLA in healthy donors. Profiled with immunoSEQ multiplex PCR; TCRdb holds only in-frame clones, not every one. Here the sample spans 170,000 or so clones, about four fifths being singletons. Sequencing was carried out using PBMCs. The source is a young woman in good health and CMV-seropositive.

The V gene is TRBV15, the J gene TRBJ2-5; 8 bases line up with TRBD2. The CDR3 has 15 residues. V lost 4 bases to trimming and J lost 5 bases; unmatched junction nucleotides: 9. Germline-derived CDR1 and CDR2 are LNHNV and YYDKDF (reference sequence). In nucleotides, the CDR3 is TGTGCCACCAGCAAATTAGCGGGGCCCCCCGAGACCCAGTACTTC. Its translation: CATSKLAGPPETQYF.

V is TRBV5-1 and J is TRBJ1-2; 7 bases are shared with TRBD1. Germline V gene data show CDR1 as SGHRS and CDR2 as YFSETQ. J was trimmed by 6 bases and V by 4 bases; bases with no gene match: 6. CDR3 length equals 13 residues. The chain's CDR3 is CASSGLTGDGYTF. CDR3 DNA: TGCGCCAGCAGCGGACTTACAGGGGATGGCTACACCTTC.

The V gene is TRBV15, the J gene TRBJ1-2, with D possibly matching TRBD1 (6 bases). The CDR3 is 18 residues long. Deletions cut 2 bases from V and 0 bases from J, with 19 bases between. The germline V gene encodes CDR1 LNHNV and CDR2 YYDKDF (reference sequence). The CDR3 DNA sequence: TGTGCCACCAGCAGACGGACAGTCCCCGCAAAAACTAACTATGGCTACACCTTC. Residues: CATSRRTVPAKTNYGYTF.

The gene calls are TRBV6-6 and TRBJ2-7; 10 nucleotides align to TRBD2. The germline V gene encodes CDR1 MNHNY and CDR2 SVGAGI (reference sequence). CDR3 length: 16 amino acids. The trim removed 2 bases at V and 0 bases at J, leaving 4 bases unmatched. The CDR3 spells CASSYPTSGASYEQYF. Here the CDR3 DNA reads TGTGCCAGCAGTTACCCTACTAGCGGGGCCTCCTACGAGCAGTACTTC.

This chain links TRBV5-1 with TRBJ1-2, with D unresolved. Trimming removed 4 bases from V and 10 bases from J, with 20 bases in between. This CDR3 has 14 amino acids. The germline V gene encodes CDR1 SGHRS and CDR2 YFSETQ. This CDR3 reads CASSPVGGSGVYTF. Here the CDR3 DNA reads TGCGCCAGCAGCCCTGTAGGAGGGTCCGGTGTCTACACCTTC.

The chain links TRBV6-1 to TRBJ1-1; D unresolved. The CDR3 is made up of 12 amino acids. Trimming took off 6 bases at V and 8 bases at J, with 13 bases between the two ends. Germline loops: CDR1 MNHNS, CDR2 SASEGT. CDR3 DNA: TGTGCCAGCAGGGAGGGTTTAGGAGAAGCTTTCTTT. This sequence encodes CASREGLGEAFF.

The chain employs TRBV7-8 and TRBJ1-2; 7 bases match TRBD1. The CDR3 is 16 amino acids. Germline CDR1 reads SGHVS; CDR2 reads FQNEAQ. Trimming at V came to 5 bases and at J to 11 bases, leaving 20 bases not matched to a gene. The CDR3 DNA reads TGTGCCAGCAGCCTAAGGCCGGACAGGCCAAAACAGGAGTACACCTTC. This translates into CASSLRPDRPKQEYTF.

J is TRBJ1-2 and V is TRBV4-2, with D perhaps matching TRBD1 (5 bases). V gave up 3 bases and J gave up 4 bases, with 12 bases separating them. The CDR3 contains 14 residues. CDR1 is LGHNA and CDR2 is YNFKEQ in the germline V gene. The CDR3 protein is CASSHEQAVYGYTF. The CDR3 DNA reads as TGTGCCAGCAGCCATGAACAGGCTGTCTATGGCTACACCTTC.

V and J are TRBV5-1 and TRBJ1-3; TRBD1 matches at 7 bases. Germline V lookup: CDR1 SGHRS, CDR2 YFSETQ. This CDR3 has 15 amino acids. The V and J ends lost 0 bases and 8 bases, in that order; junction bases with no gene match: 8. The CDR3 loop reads CASSLAQGRSDTIYF. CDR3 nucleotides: TGCGCCAGCAGCTTGGCACAGGGGAGATCAGACACCATATATTTT.

CDR3 residues: CASSLTSGANVLTF. CDR3 DNA: TGTGCCAGCAGCCTGACATCTGGGGCCAACGTCCTGACTTTC. The chain recombines TRBV9 with TRBJ2-6; D gene uncertain. CDR1 and CDR2 from the germline V gene are SGDLS and YYNGEE. The CDR3 is 14 residues long. The V end lost 4 bases, the J end lost 1 base, and 6 bases lay between the germline ends.

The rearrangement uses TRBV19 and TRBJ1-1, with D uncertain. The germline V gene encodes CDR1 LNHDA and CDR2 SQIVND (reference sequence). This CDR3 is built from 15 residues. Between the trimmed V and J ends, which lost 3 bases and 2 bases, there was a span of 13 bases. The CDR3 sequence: CASSIAMYSNTEAFF. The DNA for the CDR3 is TGTGCCAGTAGTATTGCCATGTACTCTAACACTGAAGCTTTCTTT.

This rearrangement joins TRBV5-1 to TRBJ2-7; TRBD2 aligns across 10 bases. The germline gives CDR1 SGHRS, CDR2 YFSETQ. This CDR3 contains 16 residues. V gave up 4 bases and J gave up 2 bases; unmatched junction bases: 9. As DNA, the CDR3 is TGCGCCAGCAGCACCCAGGTAGCGGGGGGTGCCTACGAGCAGTACTTC. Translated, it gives CASSTQVAGGAYEQYF.